The entry below describes one TCR beta chain. The antigen is undetermined. The germline CDR1 and CDR2 sequences are WSHSY and SAAADI. The CDR3 is made up of 14 amino acids. V lost 5 bases and J lost 9; bases outside the gene matches: 6. This record belongs to a study of identifying expanded T cells in peripheral blood. Regarding the study as a whole: Differentially abundant clones: roughly 1.2 between replicates, about 16 at approximately 14 days, under 25 at four. Two-week clone count variance significantly increased as total template count grew.

The data were produced by immunoSEQ multiplex PCR, yet TCRdb's version contains in-frame clones alone and is incomplete. The data show about 94,000 clones, 70% to 90% seen once. During the collection period, no donor immune events like infections were recorded. The sequencing sample was made of blood. The receptor's source is a person aged 18 to 70 in good health. The V call is TRBV10-2, the J call TRBJ2-1; the match to TRBD2 covers 11 bases. The CDR3 spells CASSLAGGPLEQFF. The CDR3 DNA reads as TGCGCCAGCAGTCTAGCGGGGGGTCCACTTGAGCAGTTCTTC.